Sequencing of this T cell receptor (beta chain) was carried out in a study of PD-1 blockade in classical Hodgkin lymphoma. Findings and caveats of the study: The study reported lower baseline TCR diversity in newly diagnosed patients than in healthy donors.

The germline V gene has CDR1 SGHNT and CDR2 YYREEE (reference sequence). The ends were cut back, 0 bases at V and 5 bases at J, with 14 bases in the middle. The CDR3 is 15 amino acids. Time point of the sample: cycle 4 day 1 (C4D1), after less than 7 weeks of nivolumab. Each and every patient relapsed after autologous stem cell transplantation, and patients got differing brentuximab vedotin exposure. Researchers report purifying CD4+ T cells from thawed PBMCs by magnetic negative selection. The assay was immunoSEQ multiplex PCR, and TCRdb's table has in-frame clones only and misses some. The data contain some 11,000 clones, around 76% of them singletons. On this clone: Its target is unknown.

The source of this sequence is a human donor with classical Hodgkin lymphoma. This material consisted of CD4+ T cells from blood, taken before the fourth cycle of nivolumab. The chain recombines TRBV5-4 with TRBJ2-5; tentatively, D is TRBD2 (5 bases). CDR3 region: CASSLAVVGAETQYF. The CDR3 coding sequence is TGTGCCAGCAGCTTGGCCGTAGTGGGAGCGGAGACCCAGTACTTC.